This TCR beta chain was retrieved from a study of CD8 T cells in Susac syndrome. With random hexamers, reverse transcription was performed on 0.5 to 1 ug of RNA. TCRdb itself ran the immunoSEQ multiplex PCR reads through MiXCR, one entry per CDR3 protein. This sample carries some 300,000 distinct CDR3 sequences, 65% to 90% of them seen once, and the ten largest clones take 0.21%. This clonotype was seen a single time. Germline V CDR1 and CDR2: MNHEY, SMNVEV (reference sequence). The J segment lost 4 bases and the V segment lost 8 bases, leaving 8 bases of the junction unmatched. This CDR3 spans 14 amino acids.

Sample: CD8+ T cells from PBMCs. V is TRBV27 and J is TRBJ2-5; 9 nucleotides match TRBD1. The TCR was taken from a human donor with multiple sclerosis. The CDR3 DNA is TGTGCCAGCCGAGGGACAGGGAGGGGAGAGACCCAGTACTTC. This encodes CASRGTGRGETQYF.